The clone carrying this T cell receptor (beta chain) was counted only a few times. Its antigen remains unidentified. This entry comes from a study of CD8+ T cells in alopecia areata. Study-level findings and limits: Uncertainty about whether baseline CD8+ expansion is linked to response remains, with one nonresponder.

Treatment noted: oral pan-JAK inhibitor, 5-10 mg twice daily. The authors sorted CD4+ and CD8+ T cells from PBMCs. TCR sequencing used cDNA made by reverse transcription of extracted RNA. Assay: immunoSEQ multiplex PCR; the TCRdb copy retains only in-frame clones and omits some. This sample has over 95,000 clones, with 56% found just once. The sample here was CD4+ T cells sorted from blood, taken at week 24, from a patient treated with tofacitinib. The sequence derives from a human donor with alopecia areata.

The CDR3 region is CASGLDRGPQHF. The CDR3 region has the DNA TGTGCTAGTGGTTTGGACAGAGGACCCCAGCATTTT. This rearrangement joins TRBV12-5 to TRBJ1-5; unclear D gene. This CDR3 spans 12 amino acids. Looked up from germline, CDR1 is LGHNT and CDR2 is FRNRAP. The V end was cut by 1 base, the J end by 10 bases, with 8 bases between. Using reference TRBV12-5 and TRBJ1-5 for the parts outside the CDR3, the full variable domain is DARVTQTPRHKVTEMGQEVTMRCQPILGHNTVFWYRQTMMQGLELLAYFRNRAPLDDSGMPKDRFSAEMPDATLATLKIQPSEPRDSAVYFCASGLDRGPQHFGDGTRLSIL.